One and the same sample provided the 19 T cell receptor beta chains below, sequenced in a study of blood T cells in healthy people across ages. It was with a sample-barcoded 5' primer and a J-beta primer mix that a second PCR of about 6 to 12 cycles was run. TCRdb fed the 5' RACE reads into MiXCR, producing one record per CDR3 protein. The repertoire holds about 730,000 distinct CDR3 sequences, with roughly 45% as singletons. The specimen was blood. The origin of the receptors is a woman aged 55-69 years in good health.

The table lists this clonotype with many counts. Compared with germline, one end of the junction differs, possibly owing to a read error. The chain couples TRBV7-2 to TRBJ2-5; no definite D call. There are 12 residues in the CDR3. Germline-derived CDR1 and CDR2 are SGHTA and FQGNSA. The CDR3 here is CASSRYQETQYF. The CDR3 DNA sequence: TGCGCCAGCAGTCGGTACCAAGAGACCCAGTACTTC. The full variable domain, in which reference TRBV7-2 and TRBJ2-5 provide the parts outside the CDR3, is GAGVSQSPSNKVTEKGKDVELRCDPISGHTALYWYRQSLGQGLEFLIYFQGNSAPDKSGLPSDRFSAERTGGSVSTLTIQRTQQEDSAVYLCASSRYQETQYFGPGTRLLVL.

Only a few counts were recorded for this clonotype. The chain is built from TRBV28 and TRBJ1-2, with TRBD1 identical over 10 bases. Germline V gives CDR1 MDHEN, CDR2 SYDVKM. The CDR3 loop spans 13 amino acids. The ends lost 7 bases at V and 12 bases at J; junction bases unmatched: 11. CDR3 sequence: CASTMPGTGVHTF. For the CDR3, the DNA is TGTGCCAGCACCATGCCCGGGACAGGGGTCCACACCTTC.

This clonotype appeared a few times. This rearrangement joins TRBV4-2 to TRBJ2-3; 9 bases map to TRBD2. The CDR3 sequence is 18 residues long. V was clipped by 2 bases and J by 0 bases; unmatched bases: 9. Germline V gene sequence: CDR1 LGHNA, CDR2 YNFKEQ. The CDR3 sequence: CASSQLSSGKTSTDTQYF. The DNA of the CDR3 is TGTGCCAGCAGCCAACTGTCTAGCGGGAAAACTAGCACAGATACGCAGTATTTT.

The CDR3 reads CASSLGPPGIANEKLFF. CDR3 in DNA: TGTGCCAGCAGCTTAGGTCCACCCGGCATAGCTAATGAAAAACTGTTTTTT. The chain links TRBV7-2 to TRBJ1-4; D is unresolved. The CDR3 spans 17 residues. The V end was cut by 1 base, the J end by 3 bases, with 15 bases between. CDR1 SGHTA and CDR2 FQGNSA come from the germline V gene.

This clonotype was detected only once. This chain uses TRBV4-2 with TRBJ2-1; 10 bases map to TRBD2. CDR3 length: 16 amino acids. Per the germline V gene, CDR1 is LGHNA and CDR2 is YNFKEQ. The J segment lost 6 bases and the V segment lost 1 base, leaving 6 bases of the junction unmatched. CDR3 coding DNA: TGTGCCAGCAGCCAAGGCGGGACTAGCGCGACCAATGAGCAGTTCTTC. It specifies CASSQGGTSATNEQFF.

The chain has TRBV6-5 and TRBJ1-6; D is ambiguous. The CDR3 is 18 residues long. Germline V CDR1 and CDR2: MNHEY, SVGAGI. V shed 0 bases and J shed 0 bases, with 12 bases lying between them. The CDR3 coding sequence is TGTGCCAGCAGTTACTCCCGACCGTATAGCTCCTATAATTCACCCCTCCACTTT. Translation: CASSYSRPYSSYNSPLHF.

V gene TRBV9 combines with J gene TRBJ2-7, with 10 nucleotides matching TRBD2. Per germline, CDR1 SGDLS and CDR2 YYNGEE. Germline trimming cut 2 bases from V and 5 bases from J; bases unmatched to any gene: 4. CDR3 size: 14 residues. In DNA form, the CDR3 reads TGTGCCAGCAGCGTCGGGACTAGCGTACACGAGCAGTACTTC. It codes for CASSVGTSVHEQYF.

This clonotype was seen more than once but under ten times. The chain links TRBV20-1 to TRBJ2-7; D uncertain. CDR3 size: 14 residues. V dropped 0 bases and J dropped 4 bases, with 13 bases sitting between them. CDR1 is DFQATT, CDR2 SNEGSKA, per germline (reference sequence). Written as DNA, the CDR3 is TGCAGTGCTAGAGATAGGGTTTTATTGTACGAGCAGTACTTC. It encodes CSARDRVLLYEQYF.

This chain joins TRBV11-2 and TRBJ2-7; possibly TRBD1 or TRBD2 for D (5 bases each). V dropped 5 bases and J dropped 0 bases, with 17 bases sitting between them. The CDR3 totals 16 residues. Germline CDR1 SGHAT, CDR2 FQNNGV. The CDR3 spells CASSPMWGPSSYEQYF. In DNA, the CDR3 is TGTGCCAGCAGCCCTATGTGGGGACCCAGCTCCTACGAGCAGTACTTC.

This clonotype came up a few times. The V call is TRBV4-3, the J call TRBJ1-6; D remains ambiguous. The V end lost 1 base, the J end lost 0 bases, and 10 bases lay between the germline ends. Germline assignment: CDR1 LGHNA and CDR2 YSLEER. This CDR3 has 17 amino acids. The CDR3 spells CASSQARGSSYNSPLHF. CDR3 bases: TGCGCCAGCAGCCAAGCCCGTGGGAGCTCCTATAATTCACCCCTCCACTTT.

J is TRBJ1-2 and V is TRBV7-3, with a tentative D call TRBD1 (5 bases). The germline V gene has CDR1 SGHTA and CDR2 FQGTGA. V gave up 0 bases and J gave up 6 bases, with 11 bases separating them. There are 14 residues in the CDR3. In DNA, the CDR3 is TGTGCCAGCAGCTTAACCCCTACGGGGGATGGCTACACCTTC. It yields the protein CASSLTPTGDGYTF.

The genes are TRBV7-2 and TRBJ1-5; TRBD1 is a possible D gene (5 bases). V dropped 1 base and J dropped 3 bases, with 10 bases sitting between them. The CDR3 consists of 15 residues. Germline-derived CDR1 and CDR2 are SGHTA and FQGNSA. This CDR3 reads CASSLVGGANQPQHF. The CDR3 DNA follows: TGTGCCAGCAGCTTAGTGGGTGGGGCCAATCAGCCCCAGCATTTT.

V is TRBV4-2 and J is TRBJ1-2, with no clear D. Trimming took off 4 bases at V and 5 bases at J, with 8 bases between the two ends. The germline CDR1 and CDR2 sequences are LGHNA and YNFKEQ. This CDR3 is built from 12 residues. CDR3 in DNA: TGTGCCAGCAGCCGAGAGCTTTATGGCTACACCTTC. Protein: CASSRELYGYTF.

The chain links TRBV12-3 or TRBV12-4 to TRBJ1-2; 8 bases align to TRBD1. The trim removed 4 bases at V and 8 bases at J, leaving 9 bases unmatched. This CDR3 contains 14 residues. The DNA of the CDR3 is TGTGCCAGCAGTTACTTAGTGACAGGGGAAGGCTACACCTTC. Its translation: CASSYLVTGEGYTF.

This clonotype has only one observation. The DNA is omitted, as the CDR3 cannot be located on it reliably, and the CDR3 follows TCRdb's listing. CDR3 amino acids: CASILGTGNQPQHF. The V and J genes are TRBV28 and TRBJ1-5; TRBD1 reflects the table's D call only, with no check against the DNA. The CDR3 comprises 14 residues, both ends counted. Germline V gives CDR1 MDHEN, CDR2 SYDVKM.

There are a few counts of this clonotype. V usage is TRBV12-3 or TRBV12-4 and J usage is TRBJ1-1; TRBD1 aligns across 9 bases. This CDR3 contains 17 residues. V gave up 8 bases and J gave up 4 bases; unmatched junction bases: 17. The CDR3 loop reads CASGESDRGDSGTEAFF. The CDR3 DNA reads TGTGCCAGCGGCGAGTCTGACAGGGGGGATTCTGGCACTGAAGCTTTCTTT.

J is TRBJ1-2 and V is TRBV12-3 or TRBV12-4, with D possibly TRBD1 on 5 matching bases. CDR3 size: 13 residues. The germline V and J ends were trimmed by 1 base and 8 bases, with 11 bases remaining between them. CDR3 sequence (DNA): TGTGCCAGCAGTTTAGTAGGGGCGGTCGGCTACACCTTC. This sequence encodes CASSLVGAVGYTF.

Only a few counts were recorded for this clonotype. The gene calls are TRBV2 and TRBJ2-1, with 9 bases aligning to TRBD2. There are 17 residues in the CDR3. Looked up from germline, CDR1 is SNHLY and CDR2 is FYNNEI. Trimming removed 6 bases from V and 9 bases from J; junction bases left unmatched: 18. The CDR3 is CASRETQAGGSGGEQFF. As DNA, the CDR3 is TGTGCCAGCAGGGAGACTCAAGCGGGGGGAAGTGGCGGTGAGCAGTTCTTC.

The table lists this clonotype with a few counts. The rearrangement uses TRBV18 and TRBJ1-6; 7 bases are shared with TRBD1. Trimming removed 3 bases from V and 6 bases from J; junction bases left unmatched: 5. Germline V gene sequence: CDR1 KGHSH, CDR2 LQKENI. The CDR3 sequence is 15 residues long. CDR3 nucleotides: TGTGCCAGCTCACCGGGACAGACTATTAATTCACCCCTCCACTTT. Residues: CASSPGQTINSPLHF.